The TCR beta chain described here comes from a study of blood T cell repertoires in COVID-19. The wider study: Samples of COVID-19 (acute and convalescent) were obtained from the United States, Italy and Spain.

The CDR3 has 15 amino acids. Germline V CDR1 and CDR2: SGHNT, YENEEA. The V gene end was trimmed by 1 base and the J gene end by 2 bases; junction bases not matched to a gene: 2. TCRdb's table, derived via immunoSEQ multiplex PCR, lists solely in-frame clones and lacks some. The sample consists of some 150,000 clones, around 86% of them appearing once. This sequence was found in a man aged 50 to 59 who had recovered from COVID-19. Specimen: peripheral blood. J is TRBJ2-1 and V is TRBV11-3; 7 bases are a match to TRBD1. This CDR3 reads CASSLGGGAYNEQFF. CDR3 nucleotide sequence: TGTGCCAGCAGCTTAGGAGGGGGCGCCTACAATGAGCAGTTCTTC.